The 19 T cell receptor beta chains below all came from one sample that was sequenced in a study of cytomegalovirus exposure and HLA in healthy donors. PCR involved 60 Vbeta and 13 Jbeta primers. Profiled with immunoSEQ multiplex PCR; TCRdb holds only in-frame clones, not every one. The table records around 130,000 clones, 82% of them present only once. Sample: PBMCs. These receptors all stem from a woman younger than 30 in good health and CMV-seronegative.

This clone appeared a few times. V gene TRBV28 combines with J gene TRBJ1-1, with no clear D. CDR3 length equals 13 residues. Per the germline V gene, CDR1 is MDHEN and CDR2 is SYDVKM. V dropped 3 bases and J dropped 5 bases, with 10 bases sitting between them. The CDR3 coding sequence is TGTGCCAGCAGTTTGTCGAGGCGAACTGAAGCTTTCTTT. It codes for CASSLSRRTEAFF.

V and J are TRBV7-9 and TRBJ1-5, with D possibly TRBD1 on 6 matching bases. The CDR3 runs to 17 residues. The germline CDR1 and CDR2 sequences are SEHNR and FQNEAQ (reference sequence). Between the trimmed V and J ends, which lost 1 base and 1 base, there was a span of 14 bases. The CDR3 coding sequence is TGTGCCAGCAGCTTAGGGGCAGGGGTAGAAAGCAATCAGCCCCAGCATTTT. It translates to CASSLGAGVESNQPQHF.

The chain uses TRBV7-9 and TRBJ1-5; 7 bases fit TRBD1. V dropped 3 bases and J dropped 5; count of bases not matched to a gene: 4. The CDR3 sequence is 14 residues long. Germline loops: CDR1 SEHNR, CDR2 FQNEAQ (reference sequence). The CDR3 sequence is CASSFGQAHQPQHF. Written as DNA, the CDR3 is TGTGCCAGCAGCTTCGGACAGGCGCATCAGCCCCAGCATTTT. Drawing the rest from reference TRBV7-9 and TRBJ1-5, the complete variable domain is DTGVSQNPRHKITKRGQNVTFRCDPISEHNRLYWYRQTLGQGPEFLTYFQNEAQLEKSRLLSDRFSAERPKGSFSTLEIQRTEQGDSAMYLCASSFGQAHQPQHFGDGTRLSIL.

The chain employs TRBV6-1 and TRBJ1-2, with a tentative D call TRBD1 (5 bases). V gave up 4 bases and J gave up 8 bases, with 14 bases separating them. The CDR3 consists of 13 residues. Germline assignment: CDR1 MNHNS and CDR2 SASEGT. The CDR3 DNA reads as TGTGCCAGCAGTGCTGCCCCAGGGCCAGGCTACACCTTC. It specifies CASSAAPGPGYTF.

The gene calls are TRBV9 and TRBJ2-7; D is perhaps TRBD1 (6 bases). In germline, CDR1 is SGDLS, CDR2 YYNGEE. CDR3 length: 14 residues. With 5 bases removed from V and 5 bases from J, the gap between germline ends came to 17 bases. DNA for the CDR3: TGTGCCAGCAGTCCCACAGGGACAATGAACGAGCAGTACTTC. It yields the protein CASSPTGTMNEQYF.

The chain employs TRBV19 and TRBJ1-1, with TRBD1 matching 7 bases. The V gene end was trimmed by 6 bases and the J gene end by 1 base; junction bases not matched to a gene: 5. The CDR3 totals 14 residues. Germline CDR1 LNHDA, CDR2 SQIVND (reference sequence). Written as DNA, the CDR3 is TGTGCCAGTAGGGTGGACAGGAGGAACACTGAAGCTTTCTTT. Protein sequence: CASRVDRRNTEAFF.

This chain uses TRBV6-5 with TRBJ2-5, with a tentative D call TRBD2 (5 bases). From germline, CDR1 is MNHEY and CDR2 SVGAGI. This CDR3 is built from 13 residues. V was trimmed by 0 bases and J by 5 bases, leaving 7 bases between them. CDR3 in DNA: TGTGCCAGCAGTTACTCACTAGTTGAGACCCAGTACTTC. This sequence encodes CASSYSLVETQYF.

The chain couples TRBV11-2 to TRBJ1-2; D possibly corresponds to TRBD1 (6 bases). The V gene lost 5 bases and the J gene lost 7 bases, with 17 bases spanning the gap. This CDR3 spans 14 amino acids. Germline V gives CDR1 SGHAT, CDR2 FQNNGV. The CDR3, as DNA: TGTGCCAGCAGCCGCAGGGGTTTCCTAGGTGGCTACACCTTC. Translated: CASSRRGFLGGYTF.

This clone was found once. V usage is TRBV29-1 and J usage is TRBJ1-2; D is undetermined. Germline V gene sequence: CDR1 SQVTM, CDR2 ANQGSEA. The CDR3 is made up of 12 amino acids. The ends were cut back, 5 bases at V and 5 bases at J, with 12 bases in the middle. The CDR3 nucleotides are TGCAGCGTTCCGGAGGGTCTGTATGGCTACACCTTC. It codes for CSVPEGLYGYTF.

This clone was seen a few times. V is TRBV12-5 and J is TRBJ2-4, with 15 bases that match TRBD2. From germline, CDR1 is LGHNT and CDR2 FRNRAP. CDR3 length equals 16 residues. V shed 5 bases and J 8 bases; nucleotides not matched to a gene: 7. The CDR3 DNA sequence: TGTGCTAGTGGTCCCGGACTAGCGGGGGGGCCCGACATTCAGTACTTC. Its protein is CASGPGLAGGPDIQYF.

The chain joins TRBV14 to TRBJ2-3; D may be TRBD1 (5 bases). Germline CDR1 reads SGHDN; CDR2 reads FVKESK. The CDR3 is 15 amino acids. Trimming took 1 base from V and 7 from J, leaving 15 bases between them. CDR3 bases: TGTGCCAGCAGCCAAGGTTTGCTGGGGCTTTATACGCAGTATTTT. It codes for CASSQGLLGLYTQYF.

The chain has TRBV2 and TRBJ2-3; the match to TRBD2 covers 9 bases. The J segment lost 5 bases and the V segment lost 10 bases, leaving 13 bases of the junction unmatched. The CDR3 runs to 15 residues. Germline loops: CDR1 SNHLY, CDR2 FYNNEI. CDR3 DNA sequence: TGTGCCACCTCTGCGACTAGCGGAGGGGGAGATACGCAGTATTTT. This gives the protein CATSATSGGGDTQYF.

The genes are TRBV4-3 and TRBJ1-2; TRBD1 is a possible D gene (5 bases). Germline CDR1 and CDR2: LGHNA and YSLEER. The CDR3 consists of 15 residues. The V and J ends lost 4 bases and 1 base respectively, with 13 bases between them. The CDR3 sequence: CASSRDRIFNYGYTF. The CDR3 coding sequence is TGCGCCAGCAGCCGAGACAGAATTTTTAACTATGGCTACACCTTC.

The chain carries TRBV18 and TRBJ2-3; 8 bases map to TRBD2. Trimming removed 3 bases from V and 0 bases from J; junction bases left unmatched: 20. Germline V gene sequence: CDR1 KGHSH, CDR2 LQKENI. This CDR3 spans 21 amino acids. CDR3 sequence: CASSPLGIARGAPTSTDTQYF. In DNA form, the CDR3 reads TGTGCCAGCTCACCCCTCGGGATAGCGCGGGGGGCACCTACTAGCACAGATACGCAGTATTTT.

The V call is TRBV12-5, the J call TRBJ2-3, with a tentative D call TRBD2 (5 bases). The CDR3 consists of 16 residues. Per the germline V gene, CDR1 is LGHNT and CDR2 is FRNRAP. Trimming stripped 0 bases from V and 1 base from J, with 11 bases between. The CDR3 DNA reads TGTGCTAGTGGTTTGGTAAGAGGGTCTGGCACAGATACGCAGTATTTT. Amino acid sequence: CASGLVRGSGTDTQYF.

This sequence joins TRBV27 and TRBJ2-5, with TRBD2 matching 7 bases. The J call may be wrong; the DNA end is better matched by TRBJ2-7. The CDR3 is 14 residues long. CDR1 and CDR2 from the germline V gene are MNHEY and SMNVEV (reference sequence). The CDR3 reads CASSLVGGPHEQYF. The CDR3 nucleotides are TGTGCCAGCAGTTTAGTGGGAGGGCCTCACGAGCAGTACTTC.

The rearrangement joins TRBV7-9 to TRBJ2-7; D is perhaps TRBD2 (6 bases). Germline values: CDR1 SEHNR, CDR2 FQNEAQ (reference sequence). Trimming took off 0 bases at V and 0 bases at J, with 15 bases between the two ends. The length of the CDR3 is 17 residues. This CDR3 reads CASSLASWEEISYEQYF. CDR3 in DNA: TGTGCCAGCAGCTTAGCGTCTTGGGAGGAAATCTCCTACGAGCAGTACTTC. The variable domain in full, completed from reference TRBV7-9 and TRBJ2-7, reads DTGVSQNPRHKITKRGQNVTFRCDPISEHNRLYWYRQTLGQGPEFLTYFQNEAQLEKSRLLSDRFSAERPKGSFSTLEIQRTEQGDSAMYLCASSLASWEEISYEQYFGPGTRLTVT.

This clone has just a few counts. The genes are TRBV29-1 and TRBJ1-5; D possibly corresponds to TRBD1 (5 bases). CDR1 is SQVTM and CDR2 is ANQGSEA in the germline V gene. CDR3 length: 13 amino acids. Trimming shortened V by 5 bases and J by 2 bases, and 10 bases separated the two germline ends. CDR3 in amino acids: CSVSGSGNQPQHF. CDR3 DNA: TGCAGCGTTTCAGGGTCGGGCAATCAGCCCCAGCATTTT. Full variable domain (outside the CDR3, taken from reference TRBV29-1 and TRBJ1-5): SAVISQKPSRDICQRGTSLTIQCQVDSQVTMMFWYRQQPGQSLTLIATANQGSEATYESGFVIDKFPISRPNLTFSTLTVSNMSPEDSSIYLCSVSGSGNQPQHFGDGTRLSIL.

This clone was counted a few times. The rearrangement joins TRBV19 to TRBJ2-1; 10 bases match TRBD2. V lost 8 bases and J lost 4; bases outside the gene matches: 5. Germline V CDR1 and CDR2: LNHDA, SQIVND (reference sequence). This CDR3 comprises 14 residues. The CDR3 region is CASGPSGGYNEQFF. DNA for the CDR3: TGTGCCAGTGGGCCTAGCGGGGGTTACAATGAGCAGTTCTTC.